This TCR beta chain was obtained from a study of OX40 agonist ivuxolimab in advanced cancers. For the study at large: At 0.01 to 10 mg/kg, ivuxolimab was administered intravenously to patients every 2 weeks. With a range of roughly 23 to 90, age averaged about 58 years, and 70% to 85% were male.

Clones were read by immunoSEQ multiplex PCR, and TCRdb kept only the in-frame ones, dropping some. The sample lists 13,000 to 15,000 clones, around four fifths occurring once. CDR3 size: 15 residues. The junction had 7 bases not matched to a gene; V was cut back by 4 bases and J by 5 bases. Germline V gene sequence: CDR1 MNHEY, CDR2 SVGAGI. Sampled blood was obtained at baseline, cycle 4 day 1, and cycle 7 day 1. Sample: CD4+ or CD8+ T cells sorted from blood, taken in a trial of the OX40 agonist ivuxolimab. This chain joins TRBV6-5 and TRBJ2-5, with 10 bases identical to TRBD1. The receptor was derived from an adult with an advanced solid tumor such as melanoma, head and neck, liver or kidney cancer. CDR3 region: CASSSGTGDFETQYF. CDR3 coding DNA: TGTGCCAGCAGTTCCGGGACAGGGGATTTTGAGACCCAGTACTTC.